This T cell receptor (beta chain) was documented in a study of blood T cell repertoires in COVID-19. The overall study: From T cells, B-cell-depleted T cells, or PBMCs came the material, which was cDNA or gDNA.

Trimming took off 4 bases at V and 6 bases at J, with 22 bases between the two ends. The V gene's germline CDR1 is MDHEN and CDR2 SYDVKM. This CDR3 has 16 amino acids. Study processing details: Reference gene primer amplification gave nucleated cell count estimates. Libraries were prepared by immunoSEQ multiplex PCR; TCRdb keeps only in-frame clonotypes and omits some of them. The V and J calls and clone size were taken over from that table, and D and trimming were inferred from the DNA. This sample has around 390,000 clones, with around 87% found just once. The sequence derives from a woman in her fifties or sixties who had recovered from COVID-19. V usage is TRBV28 and J usage is TRBJ2-7; D perhaps matches TRBD1 (6 bases). Specimen: PBMCs or T cells enriched from blood (not recorded which). The chain's CDR3 is CASSSPGQLLRLEQYF. CDR3 bases: TGTGCCAGCAGTTCCCCTGGACAGCTCCTCCGCCTCGAGCAGTACTTC.